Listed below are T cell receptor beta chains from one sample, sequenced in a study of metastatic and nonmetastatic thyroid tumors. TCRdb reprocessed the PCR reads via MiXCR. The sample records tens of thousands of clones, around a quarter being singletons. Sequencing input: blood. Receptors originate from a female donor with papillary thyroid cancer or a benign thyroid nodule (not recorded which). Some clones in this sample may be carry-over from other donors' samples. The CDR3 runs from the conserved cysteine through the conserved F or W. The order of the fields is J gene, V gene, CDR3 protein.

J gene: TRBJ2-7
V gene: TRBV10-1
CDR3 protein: CASSVLASGEQYF

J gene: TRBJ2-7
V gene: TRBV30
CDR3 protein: CAWSVSYEQYF

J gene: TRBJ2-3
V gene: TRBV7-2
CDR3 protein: CASSLTDTQYF

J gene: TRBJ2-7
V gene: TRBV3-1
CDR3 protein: CASSQENDSGVSYEQYF

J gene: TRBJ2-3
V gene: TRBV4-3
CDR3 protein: CASSQDGTSGTPSTDTQYF

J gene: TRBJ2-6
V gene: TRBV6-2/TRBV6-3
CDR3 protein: CASSYDSSGANVLTF

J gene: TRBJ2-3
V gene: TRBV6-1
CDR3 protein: CASSYGGTDTKYF

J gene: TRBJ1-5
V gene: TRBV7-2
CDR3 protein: CASSLAAHSNQPQHF

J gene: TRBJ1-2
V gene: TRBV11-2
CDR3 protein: CASSLWAGGANYGYTF

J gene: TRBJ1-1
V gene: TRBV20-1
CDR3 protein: CSARTPGTEAFF

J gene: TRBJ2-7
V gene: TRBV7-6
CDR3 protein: CASSPARGIYEQYF

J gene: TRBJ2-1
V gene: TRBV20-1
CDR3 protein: CSAMKGLAEAAYNEQFF

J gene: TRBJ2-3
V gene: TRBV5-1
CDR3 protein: CASSLWGDRGTDTQYF

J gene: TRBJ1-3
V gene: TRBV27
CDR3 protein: CASAKNSGNTIYF

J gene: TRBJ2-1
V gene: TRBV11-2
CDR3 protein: CASSSLGGQFF

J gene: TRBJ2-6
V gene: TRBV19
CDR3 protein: CASTYSSSGANVLTF

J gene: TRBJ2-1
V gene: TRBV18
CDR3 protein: CASSPDGTGGWNEQFF

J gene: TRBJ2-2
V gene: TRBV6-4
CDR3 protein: CASSRLAGVPGELFF

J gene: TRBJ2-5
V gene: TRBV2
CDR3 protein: CASLWASGYQETQYF

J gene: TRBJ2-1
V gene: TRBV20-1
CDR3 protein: CSAKWGLAVGEQFF

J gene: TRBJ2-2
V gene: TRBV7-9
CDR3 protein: CASSFDGELFF

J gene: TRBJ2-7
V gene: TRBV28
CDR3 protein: CASRSGGPYEQYF

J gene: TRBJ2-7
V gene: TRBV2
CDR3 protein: CATSGRLGITAYEQYF

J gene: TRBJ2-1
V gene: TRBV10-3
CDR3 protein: CASSEAGLEQFF

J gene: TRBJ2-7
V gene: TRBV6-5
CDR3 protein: CASSYSTGAPRGEQYF

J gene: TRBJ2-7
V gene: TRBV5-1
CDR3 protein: CASSLGLPLYEQYF

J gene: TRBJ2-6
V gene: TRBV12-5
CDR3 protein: CASGAGASVLSGANVLTF

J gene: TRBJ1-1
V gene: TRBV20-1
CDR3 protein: CSATTGYLTEAFF

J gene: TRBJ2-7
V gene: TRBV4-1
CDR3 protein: CASSQGLAYEQYF

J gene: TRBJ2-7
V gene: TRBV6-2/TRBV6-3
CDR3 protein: CASNQLRDSPSEEQYF

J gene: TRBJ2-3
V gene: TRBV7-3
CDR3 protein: CASSLSPGSADTQYF

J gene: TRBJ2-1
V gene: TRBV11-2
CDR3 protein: CASSHSGSSSYNEQFF

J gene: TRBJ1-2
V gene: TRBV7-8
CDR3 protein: CASSLVDRPRGGYTF

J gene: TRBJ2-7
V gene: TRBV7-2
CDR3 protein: CASSFYGATIYEQYF

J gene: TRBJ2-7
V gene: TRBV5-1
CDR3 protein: CASRAGTSTYEQYF

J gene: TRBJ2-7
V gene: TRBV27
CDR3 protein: CASSLGTSDYEQYF

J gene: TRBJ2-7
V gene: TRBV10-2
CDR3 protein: CASSDLVLTGGIEQYF

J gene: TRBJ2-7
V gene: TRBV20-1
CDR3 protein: CSAPGTDNYEQYF

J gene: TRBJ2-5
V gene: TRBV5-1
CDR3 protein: CASIHGLVGGIQETQYF

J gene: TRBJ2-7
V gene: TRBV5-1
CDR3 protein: CASSSRGTGDYEQYF

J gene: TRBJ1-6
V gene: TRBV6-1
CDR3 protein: CASSEAGVGGNSPLHF

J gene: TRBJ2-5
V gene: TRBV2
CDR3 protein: CASSPTTGETQYF

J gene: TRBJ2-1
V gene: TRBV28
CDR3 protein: CASSPAGTSGRKGYNEQFF

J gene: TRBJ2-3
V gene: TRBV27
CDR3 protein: CARSFYSTSIDTQYF

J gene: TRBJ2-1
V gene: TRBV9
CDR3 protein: CASSGAASYNEQFF

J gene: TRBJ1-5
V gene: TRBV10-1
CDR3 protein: CASGESFNQPQHF

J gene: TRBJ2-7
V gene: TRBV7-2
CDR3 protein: CASSVLLAGLYEQYF

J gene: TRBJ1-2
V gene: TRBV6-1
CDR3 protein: CASRFPTQGGNYGYTF

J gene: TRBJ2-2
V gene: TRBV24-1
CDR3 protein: CATSGIPGGGTGELFF

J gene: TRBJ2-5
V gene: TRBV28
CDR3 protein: CASSLLAGAKETQYF